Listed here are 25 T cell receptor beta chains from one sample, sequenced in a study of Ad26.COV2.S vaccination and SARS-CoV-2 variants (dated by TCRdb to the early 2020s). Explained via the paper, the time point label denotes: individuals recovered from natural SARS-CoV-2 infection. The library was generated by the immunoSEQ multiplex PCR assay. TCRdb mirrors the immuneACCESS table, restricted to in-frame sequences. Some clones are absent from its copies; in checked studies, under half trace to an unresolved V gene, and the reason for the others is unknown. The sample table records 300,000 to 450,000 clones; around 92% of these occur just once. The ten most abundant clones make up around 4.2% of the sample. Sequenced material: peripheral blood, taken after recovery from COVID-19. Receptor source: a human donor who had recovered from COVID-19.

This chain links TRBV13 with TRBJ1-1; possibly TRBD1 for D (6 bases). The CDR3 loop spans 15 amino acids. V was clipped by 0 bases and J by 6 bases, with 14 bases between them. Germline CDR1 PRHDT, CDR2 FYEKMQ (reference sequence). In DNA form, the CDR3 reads TGTGCCAGCAGCTTAGGAAGGGGGGGAAACGCTGAAGCTTTCTTT. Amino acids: CASSLGRGGNAEAFF.

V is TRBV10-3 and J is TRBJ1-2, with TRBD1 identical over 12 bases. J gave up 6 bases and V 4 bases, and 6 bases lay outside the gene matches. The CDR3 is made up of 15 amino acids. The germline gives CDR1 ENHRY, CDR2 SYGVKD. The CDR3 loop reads CAISAPGQGANGYTF. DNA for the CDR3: TGTGCCATCAGTGCCCCGGGACAGGGGGCGAATGGCTACACCTTC.

This chain's CDR3 is CSARGGKTQYF. The CDR3 DNA reads as TGCAGTGCTAGGGGGGGGAAGACCCAGTACTTC. This chain connects TRBV20-1 to TRBJ2-5; 7 bases line up with TRBD2. The CDR3 has 11 amino acids. Germline V gives CDR1 DFQATT, CDR2 SNEGSKA (reference sequence). The J segment lost 6 bases and the V segment lost 3 bases, leaving 1 base of the junction unmatched.

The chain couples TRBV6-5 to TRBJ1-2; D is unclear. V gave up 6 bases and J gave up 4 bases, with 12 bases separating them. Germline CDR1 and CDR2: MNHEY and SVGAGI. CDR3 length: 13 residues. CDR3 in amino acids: CASRSELSYGYTF. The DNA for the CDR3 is TGTGCCAGCAGATCCGAACTCTCCTATGGCTACACCTTC.

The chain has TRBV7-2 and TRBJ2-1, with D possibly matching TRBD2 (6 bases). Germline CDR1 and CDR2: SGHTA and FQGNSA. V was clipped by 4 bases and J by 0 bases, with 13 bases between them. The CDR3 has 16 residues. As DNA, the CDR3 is TGTGCCAGCAGCTCCTTGACTAGGAGCTCCTACAATGAGCAGTTCTTC. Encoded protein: CASSSLTRSSYNEQFF.

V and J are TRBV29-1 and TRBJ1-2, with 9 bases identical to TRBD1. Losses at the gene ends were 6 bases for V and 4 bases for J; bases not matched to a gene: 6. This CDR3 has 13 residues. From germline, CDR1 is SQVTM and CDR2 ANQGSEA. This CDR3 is CSVGGQGGYGYTF. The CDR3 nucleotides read TGCAGCGTCGGGGGACAGGGAGGCTATGGCTACACCTTC.

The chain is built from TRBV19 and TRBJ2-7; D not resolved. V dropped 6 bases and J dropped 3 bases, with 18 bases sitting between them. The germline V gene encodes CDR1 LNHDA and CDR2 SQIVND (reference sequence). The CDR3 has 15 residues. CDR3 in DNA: TGTGCCAGTAGCACACCAAGTAGCAGTAACTACGAGCAGTACTTC. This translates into CASSTPSSSNYEQYF. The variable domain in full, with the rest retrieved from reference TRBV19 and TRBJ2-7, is DGGITQSPKYLFRKEGQNVTLSCEQNLNHDAMYWYRQDPGQGLRLIYYSQIVNDFQKGDIAEGYSVSREKKESFPLTVTSAQKNPTAFYLCASSTPSSSNYEQYFGPGTRLTVT.

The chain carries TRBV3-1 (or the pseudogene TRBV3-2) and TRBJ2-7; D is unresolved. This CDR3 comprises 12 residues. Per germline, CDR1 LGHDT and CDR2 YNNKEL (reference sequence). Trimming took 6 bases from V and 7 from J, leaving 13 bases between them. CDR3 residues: CASSSTGFEQYF. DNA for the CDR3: TGTGCCAGCAGTTCCACTGGGTTTGAGCAGTACTTC.

CDR3 DNA: TGTGCCAGCAGCCAAGATGGGACAGTCGTTCTCAACACTGAAGCTTTCTTT. It encodes CASSQDGTVVLNTEAFF. The gene calls are TRBV3-1 (or the pseudogene TRBV3-2) and TRBJ1-1; TRBD1 agrees at 7 bases. CDR1 LGHDT and CDR2 YNNKEL come from the germline V gene (reference sequence). This CDR3 spans 17 amino acids. J lost 2 bases, V lost 0 bases, and 9 bases had no gene match.

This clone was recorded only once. CDR3 protein: CASSLDDRGNTIYF. The CDR3 region has the DNA TGTGCCAGCAGCTTAGACGACAGGGGAAACACCATATATTTT. This chain links TRBV7-9 with TRBJ1-3; weak D call: TRBD1 (6 bases). V lost 1 base to trimming and J lost 4 bases, with 8 bases between them. Germline CDR1 SEHNR, CDR2 FQNEAQ (reference sequence). The length of the CDR3 is 14 residues.

The CDR3 DNA follows: TGCGCCAGCAGCCAGGAACCGGGCTATGGCTACACCTTC. As protein: CASSQEPGYGYTF. The genes are TRBV4-3 and TRBJ1-2; no clear D. V lost 3 bases to trimming and J lost 4 bases, with 9 bases between them. The CDR3 contains 13 residues. CDR1 is LGHNA, CDR2 YSLEER, per germline.

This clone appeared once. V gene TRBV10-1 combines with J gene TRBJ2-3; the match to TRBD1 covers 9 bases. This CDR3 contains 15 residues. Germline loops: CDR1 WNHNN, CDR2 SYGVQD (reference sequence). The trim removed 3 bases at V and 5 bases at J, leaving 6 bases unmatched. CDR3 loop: CASSDTGGAGDTQYF. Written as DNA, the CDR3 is TGCGCCAGCAGTGACACAGGGGGCGCGGGAGATACGCAGTATTTT.

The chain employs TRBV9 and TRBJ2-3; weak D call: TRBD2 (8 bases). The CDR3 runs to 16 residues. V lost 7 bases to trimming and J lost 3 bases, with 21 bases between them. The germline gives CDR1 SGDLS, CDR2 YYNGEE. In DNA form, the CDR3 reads TGTGCCAGCGCCCTACCCCGGGAGGGGGCAACAGATACGCAGTATTTT. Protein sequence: CASALPREGATDTQYF.

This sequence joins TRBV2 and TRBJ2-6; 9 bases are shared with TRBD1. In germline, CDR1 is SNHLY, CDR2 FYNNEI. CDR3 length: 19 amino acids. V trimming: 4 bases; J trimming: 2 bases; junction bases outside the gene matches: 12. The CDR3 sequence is CASSGPGTGKPPGANVLTF. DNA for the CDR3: TGTGCCAGCAGTGGGCCCGGGACAGGGAAACCCCCTGGGGCCAACGTCCTGACTTTC. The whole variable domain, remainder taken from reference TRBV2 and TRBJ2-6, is EPEVTQTPSHQVTQMGQEVILRCVPISNHLYFYWYRQILGQKVEFLVSFYNNEISEKSEIFDDQFSVERPDGSNFTLKIRSTKLEDSAMYFCASSGPGTGKPPGANVLTFGAGSRLTVL.

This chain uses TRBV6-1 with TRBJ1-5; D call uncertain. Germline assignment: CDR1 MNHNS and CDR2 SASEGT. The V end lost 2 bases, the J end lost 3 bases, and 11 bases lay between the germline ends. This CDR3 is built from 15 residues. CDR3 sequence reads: CASSERRRSNQPQHF. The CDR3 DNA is TGTGCCAGCAGTGAAAGGCGACGGTCCAATCAGCCCCAGCATTTT.

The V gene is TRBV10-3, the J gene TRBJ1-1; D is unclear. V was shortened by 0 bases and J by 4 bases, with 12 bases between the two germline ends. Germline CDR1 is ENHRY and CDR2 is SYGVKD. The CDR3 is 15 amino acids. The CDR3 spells CAISESVLMGTEAFF. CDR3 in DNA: TGTGCCATCAGTGAGTCGGTTCTTATGGGCACTGAAGCTTTCTTT.

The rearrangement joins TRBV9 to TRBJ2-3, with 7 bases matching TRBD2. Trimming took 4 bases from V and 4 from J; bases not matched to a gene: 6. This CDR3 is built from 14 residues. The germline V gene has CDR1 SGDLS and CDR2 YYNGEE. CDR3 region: CASSPRLAADTQYF. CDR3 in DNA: TGTGCCAGCAGCCCCCGACTAGCAGCAGATACGCAGTATTTT.

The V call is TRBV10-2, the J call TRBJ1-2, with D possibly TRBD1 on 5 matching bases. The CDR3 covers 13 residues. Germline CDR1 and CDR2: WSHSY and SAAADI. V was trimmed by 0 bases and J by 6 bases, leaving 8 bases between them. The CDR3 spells CASSESGGNGYTF. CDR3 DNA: TGCGCCAGCAGTGAGTCGGGGGGGAATGGCTACACCTTC.

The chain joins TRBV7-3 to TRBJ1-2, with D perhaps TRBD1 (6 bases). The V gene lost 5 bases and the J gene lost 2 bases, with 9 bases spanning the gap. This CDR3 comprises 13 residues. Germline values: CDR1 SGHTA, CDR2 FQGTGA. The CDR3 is CASSHDRNYGYTF. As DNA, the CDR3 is TGTGCCAGCAGCCACGACAGGAACTATGGCTACACCTTC.

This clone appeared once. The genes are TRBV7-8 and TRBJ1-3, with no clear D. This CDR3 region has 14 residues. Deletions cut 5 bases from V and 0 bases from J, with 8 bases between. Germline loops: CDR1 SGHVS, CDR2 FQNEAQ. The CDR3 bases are TGTGCCAGCAGCCGGGCACTCTCTGGAAACACCATATATTTT. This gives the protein CASSRALSGNTIYF. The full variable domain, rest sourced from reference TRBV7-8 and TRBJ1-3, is GAGVSQSPRYKVAKRGQDVALRCDPISGHVSLFWYQQALGQGPEFLTYFQNEAQLDKSGLPSDRFFAERPEGSVSTLKIQRTQQEDSAVYLCASSRALSGNTIYFGEGSWLTVV.

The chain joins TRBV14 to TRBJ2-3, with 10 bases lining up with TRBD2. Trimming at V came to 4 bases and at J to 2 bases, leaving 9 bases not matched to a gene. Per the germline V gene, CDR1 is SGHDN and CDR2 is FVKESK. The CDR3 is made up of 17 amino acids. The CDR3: CASSPSSGGRYTDTQYF. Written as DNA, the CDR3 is TGTGCCAGCAGCCCCAGTAGCGGGGGGCGATACACAGATACGCAGTATTTT.

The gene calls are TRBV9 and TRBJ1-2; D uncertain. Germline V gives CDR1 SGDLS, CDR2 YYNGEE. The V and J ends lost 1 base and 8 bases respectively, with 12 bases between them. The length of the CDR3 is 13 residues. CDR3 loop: CASSVTGYVGYTF. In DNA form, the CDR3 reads TGTGCCAGCAGCGTAACCGGGTATGTCGGCTACACCTTC.

This CDR3 reads CAISGRFQGDETQYF. CDR3 in DNA: TGTGCCATCAGTGGGAGGTTTCAGGGGGATGAGACCCAGTACTTC. This chain links TRBV10-3 with TRBJ2-5, with 7 bases aligning to TRBD1. The CDR3 spans 15 residues. The junction had 10 bases not matched to a gene; V was cut back by 4 bases and J by 5 bases. The germline gives CDR1 ENHRY, CDR2 SYGVKD.

This chain's CDR3 is CASDKRGGRGEQFF. The CDR3 DNA is TGTGCCAGCGATAAGCGGGGGGGGCGGGGTGAGCAGTTCTTC. The chain carries TRBV6-6 and TRBJ2-1, with 10 bases identical to TRBD2. CDR1 is MNHNY and CDR2 is SVGAGI in the germline V gene (reference sequence). After removal of 8 bases from V and 9 bases from J, the junction contained 10 bases not matched to a gene. This CDR3 spans 14 amino acids.

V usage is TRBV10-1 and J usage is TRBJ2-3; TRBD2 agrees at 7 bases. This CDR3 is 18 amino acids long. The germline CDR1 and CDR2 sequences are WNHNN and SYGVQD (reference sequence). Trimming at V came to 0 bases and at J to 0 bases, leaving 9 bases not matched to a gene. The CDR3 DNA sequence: TGCGCCAGCAGTGAGTCGAAGTTTGCGGGGGATAGCACAGATACGCAGTATTTT. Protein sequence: CASSESKFAGDSTDTQYF.